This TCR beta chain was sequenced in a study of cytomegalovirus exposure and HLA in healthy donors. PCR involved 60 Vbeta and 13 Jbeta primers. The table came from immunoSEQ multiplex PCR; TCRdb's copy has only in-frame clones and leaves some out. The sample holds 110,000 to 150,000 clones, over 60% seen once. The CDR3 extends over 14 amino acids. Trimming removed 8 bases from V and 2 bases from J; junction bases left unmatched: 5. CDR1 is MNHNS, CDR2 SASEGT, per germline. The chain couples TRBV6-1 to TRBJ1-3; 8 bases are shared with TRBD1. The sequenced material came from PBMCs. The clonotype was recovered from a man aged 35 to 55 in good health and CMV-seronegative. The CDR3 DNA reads TGTGCCAGCGGATTACAGGGGGCTGGAAACACCATATATTTT. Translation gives CASGLQGAGNTIYF.